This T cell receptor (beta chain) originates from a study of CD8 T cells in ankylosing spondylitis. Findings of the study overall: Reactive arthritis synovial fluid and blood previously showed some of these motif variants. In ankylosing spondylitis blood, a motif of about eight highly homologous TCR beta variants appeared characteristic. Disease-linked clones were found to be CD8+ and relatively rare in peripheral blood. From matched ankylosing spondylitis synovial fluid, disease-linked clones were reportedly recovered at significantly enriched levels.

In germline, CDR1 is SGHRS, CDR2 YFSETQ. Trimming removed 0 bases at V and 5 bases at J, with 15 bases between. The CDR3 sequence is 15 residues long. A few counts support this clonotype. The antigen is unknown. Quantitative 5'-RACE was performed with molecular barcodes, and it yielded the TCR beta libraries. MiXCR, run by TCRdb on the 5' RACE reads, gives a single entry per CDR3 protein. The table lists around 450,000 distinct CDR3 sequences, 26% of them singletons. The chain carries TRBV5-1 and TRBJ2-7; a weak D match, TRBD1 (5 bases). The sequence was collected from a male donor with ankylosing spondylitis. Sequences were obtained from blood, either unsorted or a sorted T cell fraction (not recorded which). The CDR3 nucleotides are TGCGCCAGCAGCTTGGTAGGGCAGGGCCCCCACGAGCAGTACTTC. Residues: CASSLVGQGPHEQYF.